This paragraph reports one T cell receptor (beta chain). Its antigen is currently unknown. This specimen belongs to a study of identical twins. Study results and limitations: Cord blood beta clonotypes present at high abundance carried fewer insertions; no such pattern appeared in memory repertoires. Low generation-probability sequences were in excess among twin-shared out-of-frame alpha sequences.

From the 5' RACE reads, TCRdb called clonotypes with MiXCR, one entry per CDR3 protein. The sample has 400,000 to 500,000 distinct CDR3 sequences, less than 20% seen once; the top ten hold 12%. The clonotype was recovered from a man aged 50 to 59 in good health. Sequenced: naive T cells sorted from blood.

The CDR3 here is CASSHALPDTQYF. The CDR3 nucleotides are TGTGCCAGCAGCCACGCCCTCCCAGATACGCAGTATTTT. The rearrangement joins TRBV3-1 to TRBJ2-3; no firm D call. CDR3 size: 13 residues. Trimming left V 3 bases short and J 4 bases short, with 8 bases between. Germline V gene data show CDR1 as LGHDT and CDR2 as YNNKEL (reference sequence).